This TCR beta chain stems from a study of T cells expressing NK-cell markers. Findings and caveats of the study: Once again these clonotypes came out on top in the CD3+CD56-NKG2C+ fraction of several donors.

TCRdb derives one entry per CDR3 protein from the 5' RACE reads, leaving out DNA. The sample holds 130,000 to 150,000 distinct CDR3 sequences. Germline V gene lookup returns CDR1 LNHDA and CDR2 SQIVND (reference sequence). The CDR3 has 16 residues. As regards this clonotype: Its antigen is currently unknown.

Specimen: blood T cells: a sorted CD56 or NKG2C T cell subset, CD4+ or CD8+ T cells, or bulk PBMC T cells (not recorded which). This chain connects TRBV19 to TRBJ1-5; TCRdb picks TRBD1, but there is no DNA to check that call. The source of this sequence is a man aged 18-30 years in good health. The CDR3: CASRPGFEGLSQPQHF.